This T cell receptor beta chain comes out of a study of shared clonotypes between healthy human individuals (dated by TCRdb to 2018 to 2021). Background on the whole study: The cohort comprised two women and a few men aged 18 to 49 years. For each donor, three plates each were used for CD4 naive and CD4 memory, two plates were used for CD8 naive, and one plate was used for CD8 memory. To estimate repertoire size and how much clonotypes are shared between individuals, the study performed deep sequencing of blood TCR repertoires from a few healthy adults. To increase sequencing depth and limit assay-specific biases, TCR repertoire library preparation and sequencing were carried out by different laboratories using diverse techniques. Per donor, leukapheresis produced somewhere between about 0.9 and 9.5 billion PBMCs. The study at large found these results: Larger estimated clonotype richness was generally found for naive subsets than for memory subsets. The genetic and exposure-history diversity represented was limited by the small number of donors. Higher generation probabilities were observed for clonotypes shared by all four sorted-subset donors than for non-shared clonotypes. Sampling was limited to blood, and TCR repertoires in tissue likely differ from TCR repertoires in blood. Across a handful of donors, approximately 5% of naive CD4, 3% to 4% of naive CD8, approximately 2.5% of memory CD4, and approximately 0.42% of memory CD8 clonotypes were shared. Pairwise subsampling indicated that sequencing depth was expected to affect the degree of clonotype sharing among donors. Even with the large sequencing depth, rarefaction of the sorted-subset datasets indicated that sequencing was incomplete.

In this sample, this clone turned up once. The clone's antigen remains unknown. No quality values exist for individual bases; no much larger clone is one base distant. Trimming costs V 2 bases and J 7 bases, and their ends lie 15 bases apart. The germline V gene specifies SGHTA as CDR1 and FQGNSA as CDR2. The CDR3 contains 15 residues, cysteine and phenylalanine counted. Here the CDR3 DNA is all that survives: 45 bases in frame from base 1. The donors were healthy, HIV-negative adults with no recently reported acute infections or vaccinations. Every donor was a Caucasian adult living in Nashville, Tennessee, USA. CD4+ T cells were enriched by magnetic negative selection, after which naive cells were positively selected on CD45RA and the negative fraction was taken as the memory subset. After blood collection by leukapheresis, PBMCs were isolated using Ficoll-Histopaque density gradient centrifugation and then cryopreserved in the vapor phase of liquid nitrogen. Purity and quantity of every magnetically sorted T cell population were checked by analytical flow cytometry. Genomic DNA was isolated from each sorted fraction and quantified by UV absorbance on a Nanodrop 2000c.

Using the deep immunoSEQ assay, TCR CDR3 regions were amplified from genomic DNA by multiplex PCR. Extracted genomic DNA from each cell subset was distributed evenly across all wells of several immunoSEQ 96-well plates, and each plate was treated as a replicate. For sorted subsets, 200 to 250 ng of genomic DNA, equivalent to some 30,000 T cell genomes, went into each replicate PCR. Purified libraries were measured with a Qubit 3.0 fluorometer, size-checked on a Bioanalyzer 2100, and measured again with the KAPA Library Quantification kit. Each immunoSEQ 96-well plate was sequenced on its own single-read 150-cycle Illumina NextSeq 550 flow cell. Per the source publication's procedure: Because the immunoSEQ output held only junctional sequences and lacked quality scores, the filtering could not match the filtering applied to full-length reads. To assign V/J genes and CDR3, sequences were annotated against IMGT germline references using PyIR, a Python wrapper for IgBLAST v1.9. Reads with weak V/J assignments (E-value above 1e-6), missing CDR3, stop codons, out-of-frame junctions, or ambiguous translated residues were removed. V3J clonotypes were defined by identical inferred V gene, J gene, and CDR3 amino acid sequence. Percentage overlap between repertoires was calculated by dividing the number of shared unique clonotypes by the size of the smaller repertoire. RTK rarefaction, the Chao1 estimator, and Recon v2.1 estimates of unobserved clonotypes were used to assess repertoire richness. For all TCRbeta clonotypes obtained by the gDNA method from several donors, generation probabilities were computed with OLGA. In its TCRdb copy, this immuneACCESS table keeps in-frame sequences only and misses some clones. Where compared with another copy, unresolved V genes explain less than half of these, and the others have no known cause. The V and J calls and clone size are taken from that table; D and trimming were inferred from the DNA. The sample yields a few million clones; approximately 94% were counted once. The ten largest clonotypes hold about 0.13% of the sample.

Source material: naive CD4+ T cells sorted from blood. The cell subset or site label for this specimen denotes: CD45RA+ positively selected. The chain joins TRBV7-2 to TRBJ2-1, with the D gene uncertain. The receptor's source is a man younger than 35 in good health. The CDR3 amino acid sequence is: CASSLSGGLLNEQFF. The DNA sequence is as follows: TGTGCCAGCAGCTTATCGGGCGGCCTTTTGAATGAGCAGTTCTTC.